This T cell receptor (beta chain) was sequenced for a study of blood T cells in healthy people across ages (dated by TCRdb to 2013 to 2016). The study in broad terms: In model experiments, roughly one uniquely barcoded TCR beta cDNA molecule per two T cells was captured by template switching. To track age-related changes in TCR beta repertoire diversity, the study relied on deep sequencing normalized with unique cDNA molecular identifiers. Four age groups were formed from the donors: young (average roughly 15 years), middle-aged (approximately 39), aged (approximately 60) and long-lived (around 82). To avoid experimental bias, donors of different ages were randomly spread across the sequencing lanes. For two donors (one aged 18 to 30 and one aged 80 or older), the study analyzed two additional independent replicas of 1 million unique cDNA reads from the same blood draw. Here is what the overall study found, with its caveats: Because the CMV infection status of the donors was unknown, age-related changes in expanded clonotypes may potentially have been confounded. Since profiling was done on bulk unsorted PBMCs, naive and antigen-experienced compartments could not be conclusively compared. A strong correlation was found between observed TCR beta diversity and the percentage of naive T cells measured by flow cytometry. Compared with the aged group, more naive CD4+ T cells, fewer expanded clones and increased TCR diversity were shown by the long-lived group, suggesting age selection. Total diversity estimates from one million sequenced T cells were considered lower bounds and underestimates. As age increased, observed TCR beta diversity per million T cells dropped in a roughly linear way, and a significant reduction was already evident by age about 40.

The approximately 41 donors, aged about 6 to 90 years, were systemically healthy Caucasian individuals from Russia. Around 9.9 milliliters of peripheral blood were collected from each donor into EDTA-treated Vacutainer tubes. Ficoll-Paque density-gradient centrifugation was used to isolate PBMCs, with at least 6 million per sample. Total RNA was extracted from PBMCs with Trizol reagent, with at least 6 micrograms obtained per sample. For every donor, an aliquot of PBMCs went through flow cytometry to measure the percentages of naive CD45RAhigh/CD27high T cells. The cysteine opens and the phenylalanine closes a CDR3 of 13 amino acids. CDR3 DNA is the only sequence kept; it has 39 bases, read in frame from the first base. Taken from the germline V gene, the CDR1 and CDR2 loops are SQVTM and ANQGSEA. The V end loses 5 bases and the J end loses 0 bases, and a stretch of 8 bases separates them. Receptor amplification or capture employed 5' RACE. TCRdb names Illumina HiSeq 2500 as the instrument used. A second PCR of roughly 7 to 12 cycles was run with a J-beta primer mix and a sample-barcoded 5' primer. Each TCR beta cDNA molecule received a unique molecular identifier from a template-switch 5' adaptor carrying 12 random nucleotides. Each sample yielded at least 3 million CDR3-containing paired-end reads. First-strand cDNA was synthesized from all RNA with the Mint cDNA synthesis kit, primed by a TRBC-specific oligonucleotide. Following uracil-DNA glycosylase treatment, a first 18-cycle PCR with universal primers M1SS and BC2_uni_R was performed on all cDNA. On the authors' methods: For normalization, 1 million high-quality reads were randomly selected from each sample, with every read carrying a distinct molecular identifier. Instead of being binned into consensus sequences, reads that shared molecular identifiers were thrown out. MiTCR, set to a Q25 quality threshold and the strictest error-elimination algorithm, was used for CDR3 identification, clonotype clustering and error correction. A nonparametric unseen species model using Euler transformation provided a lower-bound estimate of total TCR beta diversity. TCRdb passed the public sequencing reads through fastp at Q25 and MiXCR, retaining productive beta sequences. Each entry is one CDR3 protein sequence, shown with its most common DNA and genes. TCRdb's processing, not the authors', yielded these V and J calls. The sample has roughly 680,000 distinct CDR3 sequences on record, 45% to 60% of them singletons. Roughly 14% of the sample comes from the top ten.

This clonotype was picked up many times. Its antigen has not been determined. There are no base qualities to consult, and no much larger clone falls within one base. The chain joins TRBV29-1 to TRBJ2-1; the D gene is unclear. This receptor was taken from a woman older than 75 in good health. Sequenced input: blood. The CDR3 sequence is CSVSTRSYNEQFF. The bases are TGCAGCGTTAGTACCCGCTCCTACAATGAGCAGTTCTTC.